The TCR beta chain under discussion was sequenced for a study of OX40 agonist ivuxolimab in advanced cancers. Profiled with immunoSEQ multiplex PCR; TCRdb holds only in-frame clones, not every one. Counted here are roughly 90,000 clones, around nine tenths occurring once; the ten biggest clones make up roughly 1.4%. This CDR3 contains 14 residues. Between the trimmed V and J ends, which lost 5 bases and 6 bases, there was a span of 13 bases. Germline CDR1 is SGHVS and CDR2 is FQNEAQ. Blood got drawn at baseline, again on cycle 4 day 1, and then on cycle 7 day 1. The sequence was collected from an adult with an advanced solid tumor such as melanoma, head and neck, liver or kidney cancer. The material sequenced was CD4+ or CD8+ T cells sorted from blood, taken in a trial of the OX40 agonist ivuxolimab. The chain links TRBV7-8 to TRBJ2-2; the D call may be TRBD1 or TRBD2 (5 bases each). CDR3 protein: CASSAFWGSGELFF. CDR3 sequence (DNA): TGTGCCAGCAGCGCCTTCTGGGGGTCCGGGGAGCTGTTTTTT. The variable domain in full, completed from reference TRBV7-8 and TRBJ2-2, reads GAGVSQSPRYKVAKRGQDVALRCDPISGHVSLFWYQQALGQGPEFLTYFQNEAQLDKSGLPSDRFFAERPEGSVSTLKIQRTQQEDSAVYLCASSAFWGSGELFFGEGSRLTVL.